This T cell receptor beta chain was identified in a study of shared clonotypes between healthy human individuals. Study-wide results and limits: Across subsets, estimated richness was generally greater for naive than for memory populations.

TCRdb keeps only in-frame clones here, not all; method: immunoSEQ multiplex PCR. Here the sample spans fewer than 400,000 clones, approximately 74% being singletons. Concerning this clone: The antigen is unknown.

Germline V gene sequence: CDR1 MNHEY, CDR2 SMNVEV (reference sequence). The V segment lost 4 bases and the J segment 0 bases; nucleotides outside the gene matches: 6. The CDR3 consists of 15 residues. The sequence derives from a man between 25 and 39 years old in good health. This chain joins TRBV27 and TRBJ2-7; 7 bases match TRBD2. The specimen sequenced was memory CD4+ T cells sorted from blood. As to subset: CD45RA-negative fraction. The chain's CDR3 is CASSSLAASSYEQYF. CDR3 sequence (DNA): TGTGCCAGCAGTTCTCTAGCGGCTAGCTCCTACGAGCAGTACTTC.